The T cell receptor beta chain described here comes from a study of metastatic and nonmetastatic thyroid tumors. Across the study: Comparative analysis of repertoires was undertaken across blood and tumor or nodule tissue obtained from malignant and benign thyroid patients. Study-wide points: Versus benign nodules, malignant thyroid tumors reportedly had significantly higher TCR beta diversity, in blood and tumor.

From the PCR reads, TCRdb re-called clones with MiXCR. The profile covers 20,000 or so clones, with about 30% appearing a single time and about 20% taken by the ten largest. With 5 bases removed from V and 7 bases from J, the gap between germline ends came to 6 bases. This CDR3 region has 11 residues. The germline CDR1 and CDR2 sequences are SGHAT and FQNNGV. Regarding this clone: Antigen specificity is unknown.

Treatment of any kind had been given to no patient before thyroid surgery. V is TRBV11-2 and J is TRBJ2-1; D unresolved. The sample consisted of adjacent normal tissue. The TCR originated in a female donor with papillary thyroid cancer or a benign thyroid nodule (not recorded which). Some clones in this sample may be carry-over from other donors' samples. The CDR3 region is CASSGVNEQFF. As DNA, the CDR3 is TGTGCCAGCAGCGGGGTTAATGAGCAGTTCTTC.